The clone carrying this T cell receptor beta chain was counted many times. The target antigen is unknown. Researchers took RNA transcripts and amplified the TCR beta CDR3 regions from them. Researchers ran a first-round RT-PCR on the TCR CDR3 using the HTBI primer set. A single record per CDR3 protein comes from TCRdb applying MiXCR to the multiplex PCR reads. The sample includes about 380,000 distinct CDR3 sequences, about 15% of them seen just once. This specimen comes from a study of T cells in Graves' hyperthyroidism and ophthalmopathy. An absence of ophthalmopathy progression within 18 months meant stable Graves' hyperthyroidism. PBMCs came from 9 to 10 ml fresh peripheral blood. The CDR3 runs 16 residues. Trimming removed 1 base at V and 0 bases at J, with 12 bases between. Germline loops: CDR1 MNHNS, CDR2 SASEGT. Study findings and constraints: Ophthalmopathy, which appeared later, was predicted by the model a median approximately six months before onset. Also found in blood were most expanded thyroid clonotypes above 0.001.

This TCR came from a woman aged 60 to 75 with Graves' hyperthyroidism. The chain employs TRBV6-1 and TRBJ1-1; D is undetermined. The source material was blood. In DNA form, the CDR3 reads TGTGCCAGCAGTGAAGTCCGGCGCCCGATGAACACTGAAGCTTTCTTT. Protein product: CASSEVRRPMNTEAFF.